What follows are 21 T cell receptor beta chains derived from one specimen sequenced in a study of shared clonotypes between healthy human individuals. Sequencing was performed with immunoSEQ multiplex PCR; in TCRdb, only in-frame clones are kept and a portion is missing. The data contain about 1.1 million clones, 70% to 80% of them singletons. Source material: memory CD4+ T cells from PBMCs. Subset specified: CD45RA-negative fraction. These receptors all come from a young man in good health. Some clones in this sample may be carry-over from other donors' samples.

The chain employs TRBV30 and TRBJ1-2; D ambiguous. The germline V gene has CDR1 GTSNPN and CDR2 SVGIG (reference sequence). The V end lost 4 bases, the J end lost 3 bases, and 9 bases lay between the germline ends. The CDR3 loop spans 12 amino acids. The CDR3 coding sequence is TGTGCCTGGACAAGGGTGGACTATGGCTACACCTTC. Translating it yields CAWTRVDYGYTF.

This clone occurred once. The chain carries TRBV15 and TRBJ2-3; tentative D call: TRBD2 (5 bases). The CDR3 totals 15 residues. Germline loops: CDR1 LNHNV, CDR2 YYDKDF (reference sequence). V was clipped by 2 bases and J by 3 bases, with 12 bases between them. CDR3 nucleotide sequence: TGTGCCACCAGCAGACCAGGACTTGGGACAGATACGCAGTATTTT. This encodes CATSRPGLGTDTQYF.

This clone has just one count. V is TRBV29-1 and J is TRBJ2-3, with D perhaps TRBD2 (5 bases). With 7 bases removed from V and 3 bases from J, the gap between germline ends came to 17 bases. CDR1 and CDR2 (germline): SQVTM, ANQGSEA. There are 14 residues in the CDR3. This CDR3 reads CSGTGGRPTDTQYF. The CDR3 bases are TGCAGCGGGACTGGTGGGAGACCGACAGATACGCAGTATTTT.

Notes on this clone: Other DNA variants within this sample encode the same CDR3. The V call is TRBV15, the J call TRBJ1-5, with D hard to call. CDR3 length equals 14 residues. V was cut by 0 bases and J by 2 bases, with 5 bases left in between. Germline loops: CDR1 LNHNV, CDR2 YYDKDF (reference sequence). The CDR3 here is CATSRDGGNQPQHF. CDR3 in DNA: TGTGCCACCAGCAGAGATGGGGGCAATCAGCCCCAGCATTTT.

The chain joins TRBV5-8 to TRBJ2-7, with 7 bases lining up with TRBD1. With 3 bases clipped from V and 3 bases from J, the junction kept 9 bases outside the gene matches. The V gene's germline CDR1 is SGHTS and CDR2 YDEGEE. The CDR3 is 15 residues long. The chain's CDR3 is CASSSMGQSDYEQYF. The DNA for the CDR3 is TGTGCCAGCAGCTCGATGGGACAGTCAGACTACGAGCAGTACTTC.

V usage is TRBV6-5 and J usage is TRBJ2-3; possibly TRBD1 for D (5 bases). The CDR3 loop spans 13 amino acids. CDR1 and CDR2 (germline): MNHEY, SVGAGI. V lost 4 bases and J 6 bases, leaving 11 bases between the germline ends. The CDR3 protein is CASSWSGSDTQYF. CDR3 bases: TGTGCCAGCAGTTGGTCAGGGTCGGATACGCAGTATTTT.

The genes are TRBV2 and TRBJ2-5; D is ambiguous. From germline, CDR1 is SNHLY and CDR2 FYNNEI. The CDR3 covers 11 residues. V was shortened by 7 bases and J by 5 bases, with 8 bases between the two germline ends. The CDR3 loop reads CASTAGETQYF. CDR3 bases: TGTGCCAGCACCGCTGGGGAGACCCAGTACTTC.

This clone was detected a few times. In the same sample, other DNA sequences code for this CDR3. This sequence joins TRBV5-1 and TRBJ2-3; D may match TRBD1 or TRBD2 (5 bases each). CDR1 is SGHRS and CDR2 is YFSETQ in the germline V gene. The germline V and J ends were trimmed by 4 bases and 0 bases, with 12 bases remaining between them. The CDR3 extends over 15 amino acids. The CDR3 sequence is CASSPTGPSTDTQYF. Written as DNA, the CDR3 is TGCGCCAGCAGCCCAACGGGGCCTAGCACAGATACGCAGTATTTT.

This clone was detected only once. The V and J genes are TRBV7-9 and TRBJ1-5, with 9 bases matching TRBD1. The CDR3 sequence is 14 residues long. The V gene end was trimmed by 6 bases and the J gene end by 7 bases; junction bases not matched to a gene: 7. Per the germline V gene, CDR1 is SEHNR and CDR2 is FQNEAQ (reference sequence). This CDR3 reads CASSRGTGFQPQHF. The CDR3, as DNA: TGTGCCAGCAGTCGCGGGACAGGGTTCCAGCCCCAGCATTTT.

At least ten counts were recorded for this clone. The rearrangement uses TRBV7-3 and TRBJ2-7; D might be TRBD1 or TRBD2, each matching 5 bases. Germline CDR1 SGHTA, CDR2 FQGTGA. Between the trimmed V and J ends, which lost 2 bases and 2 bases, there was a span of 13 bases. The CDR3 sequence is 15 residues long. The CDR3: CASSLSAQGPYEQYF. CDR3 coding DNA: TGTGCCAGCAGCTTATCAGCCCAGGGACCCTACGAGCAGTACTTC.

This clone was counted once. A read error may explain this, as a much larger clone is one base away. The rearrangement joins TRBV4-1 to TRBJ2-7, with D tentatively TRBD1 or TRBD2 (5 bases each). Germline CDR1 reads MGHRA; CDR2 reads YSYEKL. V was trimmed by 8 bases and J by 7 bases, leaving 21 bases between them. The CDR3 runs to 14 residues. The CDR3 protein is CASGRPGTVVEQYF. CDR3 in DNA: TGCGCCAGCGGCCGCCCCGGGACCGTGGTGGAGCAGTACTTC.

Details on this clone: This may be a read error: a much more frequent sequence differs by one nucleotide. J is TRBJ2-7 and V is TRBV28, with D perhaps matching TRBD2 (6 bases). CDR1 is MDHEN and CDR2 is SYDVKM in the germline V gene. The CDR3 covers 14 residues. The CDR3 sequence: CASTSGGESYEQCF. The CDR3 coding sequence is TGTGCCAGCACCTCGGGCGGGGAGTCCTACGAGCAGTGCTTC.

The chain recombines TRBV7-3 with TRBJ1-6; D remains unclear. The length of the CDR3 is 14 residues. CDR1 is SGHTA and CDR2 is FQGTGA in the germline V gene. The V end lost 5 bases, the J end lost 7 bases, and 12 bases lay between the germline ends. The CDR3 bases are TGTGCCAGCAGCCAAGGGTTTACGAATTCACCCCTCCACTTT. Amino acid sequence: CASSQGFTNSPLHF.

The chain carries TRBV27 and TRBJ2-2, with 7 bases that match TRBD1. Trimming removed 2 bases from V and 4 bases from J; junction bases left unmatched: 4. Germline-derived CDR1 and CDR2 are MNHEY and SMNVEV (reference sequence). The CDR3 is 15 amino acids. CDR3 coding DNA: TGTGCCAGCAGTTTAATGGGACAGCTCACCGGGGAGCTGTTTTTT. Its translation: CASSLMGQLTGELFF.

At least ten counts were recorded for this clone. The sample carries other DNA sequences with the same CDR3. CDR3 DNA sequence: TGTGCCAGCTCAAGGGGGCCAAATGAAAAACTGTTTTTT. It encodes CASSRGPNEKLFF. The chain employs TRBV9 and TRBJ1-4; 7 positions agree with TRBD1. Losses at the gene ends were 7 bases for V and 5 bases for J; bases not matched to a gene: 5. This CDR3 contains 13 residues. Germline V gives CDR1 SGDLS, CDR2 YYNGEE.

The chain joins TRBV19 to TRBJ1-2; D gene ambiguous. In germline, CDR1 is LNHDA, CDR2 SQIVND (reference sequence). This CDR3 comprises 12 residues. V lost 3 bases to trimming and J lost 2 bases, with 4 bases between them. The CDR3 bases are TGTGCCAGTAGTATGGAGAACTATGGCTACACCTTC. Its translation: CASSMENYGYTF.

This clone was seen once. The chain links TRBV5-5 to TRBJ1-5; possibly TRBD1 for D (5 bases). The germline gives CDR1 SGHKS, CDR2 YYEKEE (reference sequence). Trimming left V 0 bases short and J 0 bases short, with 19 bases between. The CDR3 spans 19 residues. This CDR3 is CASSLALGAGAYSNQPQHF. For the CDR3, the DNA is TGTGCCAGCAGCTTGGCCCTCGGGGCAGGAGCGTATAGCAATCAGCCCCAGCATTTT.

A word on this clone: Other nucleotide sequences from this sample produce the same CDR3. The genes are TRBV5-1 and TRBJ2-7, with 10 positions matching TRBD2. This CDR3 has 17 residues. The V segment lost 2 bases and the J segment 0 bases; nucleotides outside the gene matches: 8. Germline values: CDR1 SGHRS, CDR2 YFSETQ. DNA for the CDR3: TGCGCCAGCAGCTTAAGACTAGCGGGCGGCAGCTCCTACGAGCAGTACTTC. Amino acids: CASSLRLAGGSSYEQYF.

The V and J genes are TRBV7-9 and TRBJ1-5; unclear D gene. CDR1 is SEHNR, CDR2 FQNEAQ, per germline (reference sequence). This CDR3 has 13 residues. The V gene lost 4 bases and the J gene lost 5 bases, with 9 bases spanning the gap. CDR3 amino acids: CASSYEGHQPQHF. The DNA of the CDR3 is TGTGCCAGCAGCTACGAAGGGCATCAGCCCCAGCATTTT.

This rearrangement joins TRBV27 to TRBJ2-7, with TRBD2 identical over 7 bases. CDR1 and CDR2 (germline): MNHEY, SMNVEV (reference sequence). V shed 4 bases, J shed 3 bases, and the junction held 6 bases outside the gene matches. The CDR3 is 14 amino acids. The CDR3 region has the DNA TGTGCCAGCAGTTCTCTAGGGACTAACTACGAGCAGTACTTC. Protein sequence: CASSSLGTNYEQYF.

V usage is TRBV28 and J usage is TRBJ2-7; TRBD1 aligns across 10 bases. This CDR3 spans 15 amino acids. CDR1 and CDR2 (germline): MDHEN, SYDVKM. Trimming took 2 bases from V and 7 from J; bases not matched to a gene: 8. CDR3 loop: CASSLPGTGAREQYF. CDR3 DNA sequence: TGTGCCAGCAGTTTACCCGGGACAGGGGCTAGGGAGCAGTACTTC. Full variable domain (outside the CDR3, taken from reference TRBV28 and TRBJ2-7): DVKVTQSSRYLVKRTGEKVFLECVQDMDHENMFWYRQDPGLGLRLIYFSYDVKMKEKGDIPEGYSVSREKKERFSLILESASTNQTSMYLCASSLPGTGAREQYFGPGTRLTVT.